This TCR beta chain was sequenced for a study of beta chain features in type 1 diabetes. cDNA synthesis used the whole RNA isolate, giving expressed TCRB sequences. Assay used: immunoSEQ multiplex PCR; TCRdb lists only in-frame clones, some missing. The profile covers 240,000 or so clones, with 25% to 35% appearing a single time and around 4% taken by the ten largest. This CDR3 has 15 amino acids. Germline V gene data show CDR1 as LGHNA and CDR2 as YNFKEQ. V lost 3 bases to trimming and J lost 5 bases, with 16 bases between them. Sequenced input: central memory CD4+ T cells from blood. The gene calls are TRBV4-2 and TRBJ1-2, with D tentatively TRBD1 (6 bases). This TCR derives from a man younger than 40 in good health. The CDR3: CASSHLAAGEYGYTF. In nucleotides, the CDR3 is TGTGCCAGCAGCCATCTCGCGGCAGGGGAGTATGGCTACACCTTC.